The 3 T cell receptor beta chains listed next were all sequenced from one sample in a study of T cell changes during pregnancy in multiple sclerosis. TCRdb's copy holds only in-frame clones and misses some; the assay was immunoSEQ multiplex PCR. The data contain approximately 100,000 clones, around 93% of them singletons. The sequences come from peripheral blood, collected before pregnancy. The receptor source for this set is a female donor with multiple sclerosis, enrolled in a pregnancy study.

J is TRBJ2-1 and V is TRBV27; 7 bases are a match to TRBD1. V trimming: 3 bases; J trimming: 14 bases; junction bases outside the gene matches: 4. The germline gives CDR1 MNHEY, CDR2 SMNVEV (reference sequence). This CDR3 is 11 amino acids long. The CDR3 sequence is CASSFGTDKFF. The CDR3 DNA sequence: TGTGCCAGCAGTTTCGGGACAGATAAGTTCTTC.

V is TRBV5-1 and J is TRBJ2-1, with TRBD1 matching 9 bases. The V and J ends lost 3 bases and 8 bases, in that order; junction bases with no gene match: 3. The CDR3 loop spans 13 amino acids. Germline CDR1 is SGHRS and CDR2 is YFSETQ. DNA for the CDR3: TGCGCCAGCAGCTCTAACAGGGGGCATGAGCAGTTCTTC. Translating it yields CASSSNRGHEQFF.

This clone appeared once. The CDR3 bases are TGTGCCAGCAGCTTGGGACTAGCGGGAGACACCGGGGAGCTGTTTTTT. Translating it yields CASSLGLAGDTGELFF. The chain carries TRBV7-6 and TRBJ2-2, with TRBD2 identical over 14 bases. The CDR3 is 16 residues long. CDR1 and CDR2 (germline): SGHVS, FNYEAQ. Losses at the gene ends were 3 bases for V and 3 bases for J; bases not matched to a gene: 0.